The 8 T cell receptor beta chains listed next were all sequenced from one sample in a study of T-cell memory formation after mild COVID-19. TCRdb independently ran MiXCR on the 5' RACE reads; one entry per CDR3 protein. The sample records more than 250,000 distinct CDR3 sequences, around 16% being singletons. The sample was PBMCs or a T cell subset sorted from them (not recorded which). The receptors were sampled from a man younger than 35 who had mild COVID-19 (a few samples of this study predate the infection). Cell type and time point are not known.

The CDR3 DNA reads TGCAGTGCTAGAGATCGTTGGGGGGGGTTCTACAATGAGCAGTTCTTC. Its protein is CSARDRWGGFYNEQFF. This rearrangement joins TRBV20-1 to TRBJ2-1; 7 nucleotides line up with TRBD2. Germline trimming cut 0 bases from V and 3 bases from J; bases unmatched to any gene: 8. The CDR3 extends over 16 amino acids. Germline CDR1 and CDR2: DFQATT and SNEGSKA (reference sequence).

This clonotype has ten or more counts. The gene calls are TRBV12-3 or TRBV12-4 and TRBJ2-1, with 10 bases aligning to TRBD1. V was pared by 7 bases and J by 9 bases, with 12 bases of the junction left unmatched. The CDR3 has 15 amino acids. CDR3 region: CASTYSGTGVGEQFF. The CDR3 nucleotides read TGTGCCAGCACCTACTCCGGGACAGGGGTTGGTGAGCAGTTCTTC.

This clonotype showed up just a few times. This chain connects TRBV9 to TRBJ2-5; no clear D. Germline V gives CDR1 SGDLS, CDR2 YYNGEE. V shed 4 bases and J shed 2 bases, with 12 bases lying between them. The length of the CDR3 is 14 residues. The DNA for the CDR3 is TGTGCCAGCAGCCCCCCCTGGGCACAAGAGACCCAGTACTTC. This translates into CASSPPWAQETQYF.

This clonotype was picked up a small number of times. V and J are TRBV15 and TRBJ2-5, with TRBD1 as a possible D gene (5 bases). Germline V CDR1 and CDR2: LNHNV, YYDKDF (reference sequence). The ends were cut back, 5 bases at V and 5 bases at J, with 18 bases in the middle. The CDR3 has 15 residues. CDR3 sequence (DNA): TGTGCCACCAGCCCTTCCCTGGGGCGCCGGGAGACCCAGTACTTC. This gives the protein CATSPSLGRRETQYF.

V is TRBV18 and J is TRBJ2-5; D ambiguous. V shed 2 bases and J shed 5 bases, with 12 bases lying between them. The CDR3 sequence is 14 residues long. Germline CDR1 KGHSH, CDR2 LQKENI. The CDR3 here is CASSPKVLSETQYF. CDR3 nucleotides: TGTGCCAGCTCACCAAAGGTCTTGTCCGAGACCCAGTACTTC.

This clonotype was recorded a few times. The chain joins TRBV20-1 to TRBJ1-4; D ambiguous. CDR3 length: 12 amino acids. Germline CDR1 is DFQATT and CDR2 is SNEGSKA (reference sequence). Trimming stripped 3 bases from V and 3 bases from J, with 5 bases between. The CDR3 DNA reads as TGCAGTGCTAGGGCTTCTAATGAAAAACTGTTTTTT. As protein: CSARASNEKLFF.

V usage is TRBV4-3 and J usage is TRBJ2-3; D might be TRBD2 (6 bases). The V end was cut by 4 bases, the J end by 1 base, with 15 bases between. Germline V gene lookup returns CDR1 LGHNA and CDR2 YSLEER. The CDR3 runs to 16 residues. CDR3 nucleotide sequence: TGCGCCAGCAGCCGGGGGTTGGGCGGGGGCACAGATACGCAGTATTTT. This encodes CASSRGLGGGTDTQYF.

This clonotype turned up a few times. The chain recombines TRBV5-4 with TRBJ2-7; possibly TRBD1 or TRBD2 for D (6 bases each). Germline CDR1 reads SGHNT; CDR2 reads YYREEE (reference sequence). Trimming pared 5 bases from V and 8 bases from J, leaving 14 bases between. This CDR3 spans 12 amino acids. The CDR3 nucleotides read TGTGCCAGCAGTCCACAGGGCGGGAAGCAGTACTTC. Translating it yields CASSPQGGKQYF.